Listed below are T cell receptor beta chains from one sample, sequenced in a study of T cell changes during pregnancy in multiple sclerosis. Sequencing used immunoSEQ multiplex PCR; TCRdb keeps in-frame clones, though not all of them. The sample has more than 25,000 clones; around 89% are singletons. This sample comprised CD8+ T cells from peripheral blood mononuclear cells, obtained after pregnancy. These receptors all come from a female donor with multiple sclerosis, enrolled in a pregnancy study. Each CDR3 is given with its conserved first and last residue. The D gene is left open where the match is weak. Size tells how often a clone was seen (once, few, many) or the class of an expanded clone, and some rows leave it out.

TRBV5-6	NA	TRBJ2-7	TRBD2	TGTGCCAGCAGCTTGGTGACTAGCGGGGACGACGAGCAGTACTTC	CASSLVTSGDDEQYF
TRBV13	NA	TRBJ2-7	TRBD1	TGTGCCAGCAGCACCAGAGGAGCTCGGGCGGGCCAGGGGGACGAGCAGTACTTC	CASSTRGARAGQGDEQYF
TRBV6-5	NA	TRBJ2-1	TRBD2	TGTGCCAGCAGTTACGGACTAGCGGGAGGGAGCAATGAGCAGTTCTTC	CASSYGLAGGSNEQFF
TRBV4-2	NA	TRBJ1-1	TRBD1	TGTGCCAGCAGCCAAGTCCCGGGACAGGGGGCGAACACTGAAGCTTTCTTT	CASSQVPGQGANTEAFF
TRBV29-1	NA	TRBJ2-7	TRBD1	TGCAGCGAGGGGACAGCGGACCACTACGAGCAGTACTTC	CSEGTADHYEQYF
TRBV4-2	NA	TRBJ1-1	NA	TGTGCCAGCAGCCAAGGGGTGGGAGACACTGAAGCTTTCTTT	CASSQGVGDTEAFF
TRBV4-1	NA	TRBJ2-1	NA	TGCGCCAGCAGCCAAGACGGGAGCTCCTACAATGAGCAGTTCTTC	CASSQDGSSYNEQFF
TRBV29-1	NA	TRBJ2-6	NA	TGCAGCGTTGCAGGGGCCTCTGGGGCCAACGTCCTGACTTTC	CSVAGASGANVLTF
TRBV27	NA	TRBJ1-2	NA	TGTGCCAGCAGTTCAACTATCAGGGTAGCTAACTATGGCTACACCTTC	CASSSTIRVANYGYTF
TRBV4-3	NA	TRBJ1-2	NA	TGCGCCAGCAGCCAAGATAGCCCCAGAGGTTATAGCTCTGGCTACACCTTC	CASSQDSPRGYSSGYTF
TRBV6-5	NA	TRBJ2-3	TRBD1	TGTGCCAGCAGTTACTCGACGGGGACAGGGAGCGATACGCAGTATTTT	CASSYSTGTGSDTQYF
TRBV29-1	NA	TRBJ2-3	NA	TGCAGCGTTAATCGGAGGGGGGGTCCAGATACGCAGTATTTT	CSVNRRGGPDTQYF
TRBV5-8	NA	TRBJ2-1	NA	TGTGCCAGCAGCCCCCGAACCCAGGGGATATCCTACAATGAGCAGTTCTTC	CASSPRTQGISYNEQFF
TRBV5-4	few	TRBJ2-1	TRBD1	TGTGCCAGCAGCCACCCAATCTTGGTCGGGACAGGGGACAATGAGCAGTTCTTC	CASSHPILVGTGDNEQFF
TRBV7-2	NA	TRBJ2-5	NA	TGTGCCAGCAGCTTAAGGGACCCTTTTGGGGGCTACCAAGAGACCCAGTACTTC	CASSLRDPFGGYQETQYF
TRBV19	NA	TRBJ1-1	NA	TGTGCCAGTAGTATCACCGGGACTTACACTGAAGCTTTCTTT	CASSITGTYTEAFF
TRBV27	NA	TRBJ2-2	NA	TGTGCCAGCCAAGGACTCACCGGGGAGCTGTTTTTT	CASQGLTGELFF
TRBV4-1	once	TRBJ1-1	TRBD1	TGCGCCAGCAGCCAATCTCCCCGGGACAGGGGGAACACTGAAGCTTTCTTT	CASSQSPRDRGNTEAFF
TRBV4-1	NA	TRBJ1-1	TRBD1	TGCGCCAGCAGCCAGGGACAGGGAGGGACTGAAGCTTTCTTT	CASSQGQGGTEAFF
TRBV27	NA	TRBJ1-2	TRBD1	TGTGCCAGCAGTTGGGGGAACCAGGGGGCTTATGGCTACACCTTC	CASSWGNQGAYGYTF
TRBV27	NA	TRBJ2-1	TRBD2	TGTGCCAGCAGTTCCCCCCTACTAGCGGGAGGGCTTGAGCAGTTCTTC	CASSSPLLAGGLEQFF
TRBV5-1	NA	TRBJ1-2	TRBD1	TGCGCCAGCAGCTACCGGGACAGGGGCTATGGCTACACCTTC	CASSYRDRGYGYTF
TRBV7-9	once	TRBJ1-1	NA	TGTGCCAGCAGCTCAAGCCGGACAGACACTGAAGCTTTCTTT	CASSSSRTDTEAFF
TRBV19	NA	TRBJ2-1	TRBD2	TGTGCCAGTAGTATGACTAGCGGGTATGAGCAGTTCTTC	CASSMTSGYEQFF
TRBV6-4	medium-sized	TRBJ2-3	NA	TGTGCCAGCAGTGACAGCCTTAGCACAGATACGCAGTATTTT	CASSDSLSTDTQYF
TRBV2	NA	TRBJ2-1	NA	TGTGCCAGCAGCAGGACTGCGCGGACCAATGAGCAGTTCTTC	CASSRTARTNEQFF
TRBV13	NA	TRBJ2-5	NA	TGTGCCAGCAGCTTATCGGCGGTCGGGGACAGCGGGAGTCAAGAGACCCAGTACTTC	CASSLSAVGDSGSQETQYF
TRBV15	once	TRBJ2-7	TRBD1	TGTGCCACCAGCAGAGAACGGGACAGTCTCTACGAGCAGTACTTC	CATSRERDSLYEQYF
TRBV7-9	NA	TRBJ1-3	NA	TGTGCCAGCACTAACGGGTTGCGATTGAGCTCTGGAAACACCATATATTTT	CASTNGLRLSSGNTIYF
TRBV28	NA	TRBJ1-5	NA	TGTGCCAGCAGTTTTTTCCGGGGAGATCAGCCCCAGCATTTT	CASSFFRGDQPQHF
TRBV27	few	TRBJ2-1	TRBD1	TGTGCCAGCAGTTGGGGACAGTACAATGAGCAGTTCTTC	CASSWGQYNEQFF
TRBV30	NA	TRBJ2-7	NA	TGTGCCTGGAGTGATGTCGGTTACGAGCAGTACTTC	CAWSDVGYEQYF
TRBV5-4	NA	TRBJ2-1	TRBD2	TGTGCCAGCAGCGACGGACTAGCCGAGGATGAGCAGTTCTTC	CASSDGLAEDEQFF
TRBV10-3	NA	TRBJ2-5	TRBD1	TGTGCCATCAGTGAGCCGGGGACAGGGAAAGAGACCCAGTACTTC	CAISEPGTGKETQYF
TRBV6-1	NA	TRBJ2-5	NA	TGTGCCAGCATTTCAGACTACCACCAAGAGACCCAGTACTTC	CASISDYHQETQYF
TRBV27	NA	TRBJ2-7	NA	TGTGCCAGCAGTTTCGGGTCAGGGCAGTACGAGCAGTACTTC	CASSFGSGQYEQYF
TRBV4-3	once	TRBJ2-1	TRBD1	TGCGCCAGCAGCCAAGTGGCGGACAGGGAGTACAATGAGCAGTTCTTC	CASSQVADREYNEQFF
TRBV28	NA	TRBJ2-7	TRBD2	TGTGCCAGCAGCGTGGGACTAGCGGGAGTCTACGAGCAGTACTTC	CASSVGLAGVYEQYF
TRBV7-9	NA	TRBJ1-2	TRBD1	TGTGCCAGCAGCTGGGGGACAGGGGAACTCTATGGCTACACCTTC	CASSWGTGELYGYTF
TRBV7-2	NA	TRBJ2-3	TRBD2	TGTGCCAGCAGCTTAGATAGCGGGAGTGATACGCAGTATTTT	CASSLDSGSDTQYF
TRBV27	NA	TRBJ2-7	TRBD2	TGTGCCAGCAGTTTTACGGGAGGAACGGACGAGCAGTACTTC	CASSFTGGTDEQYF
TRBV14	NA	TRBJ1-3	NA	TGTGCCAGCAGCCAAGGTTTATCCTCTGGAAACACCATATATTTT	CASSQGLSSGNTIYF
TRBV6-1	NA	TRBJ2-3	TRBD2	TGTGCCAGCAGTGAAGCAGCGGGAGGGCCAGATACGCAGTATTTT	CASSEAAGGPDTQYF
TRBV29-1	NA	TRBJ2-5	TRBD2	TGCAGCGTTGGGGGACTGGCGGGAGAGCGCAGGGAGACCCAGTACTTC	CSVGGLAGERRETQYF
TRBV4-2	NA	TRBJ2-1	NA	TGTGCCAGCAGCTTACGGAGCTCCTACAATGAGCAGTTCTTC	CASSLRSSYNEQFF
TRBV13	NA	TRBJ2-2	NA	TGTGCCAGCAGCTTAGCCGACGGAGCGAACACCGGGGAGCTGTTTTTT	CASSLADGANTGELFF
TRBV29-1	NA	TRBJ1-4	NA	TGCAGCGCGACATTGTGGGGTCAGGGCCCCGCTAATGAAAAACTGTTTTTT	CSATLWGQGPANEKLFF
TRBV6-5	NA	TRBJ2-5	TRBD1	TGTGCCAGCAGTTACACCGGGACAGGGGGCTCAGAGACCCAGTACTTC	CASSYTGTGGSETQYF
TRBV19	NA	TRBJ2-7	NA	TGTGCCAGTAGTATAGGCGTCACTGCCTACGAGCAGTACTTC	CASSIGVTAYEQYF
TRBV10-2	NA	TRBJ2-1	TRBD2	TGCGCCAGCATTACCGGGACTAGCAATGAGCAGTTCTTC	CASITGTSNEQFF
TRBV27	NA	TRBJ1-1	NA	TGTGCCAGCAGTTTTGTCAGGGAGGAGAACACTGAAGCTTTCTTT	CASSFVREENTEAFF
TRBV4-1	NA	TRBJ1-1	NA	TGCGCCAGCAGCCAGTCCCCCCGGAACACTGAAGCTTTCTTT	CASSQSPRNTEAFF
TRBV7-9	NA	TRBJ2-1	TRBD2	TGTGCCAGCAGCCCTCGACTAGCGGGTAGCTCCTACAATGAGCAGTTCTTC	CASSPRLAGSSYNEQFF
TRBV28	NA	TRBJ2-7	NA	TGTGCCAGCAGTGAAATCGACGAGGGACACCGTCGCTACGAGCAGTACTTC	CASSEIDEGHRRYEQYF
TRBV6-4	NA	TRBJ2-3	TRBD2	TGTGCCAGCAGTGACTCGGGGGAGGGCCCCACAGATACGCAGTATTTT	CASSDSGEGPTDTQYF